Listed here are 5 T cell receptor beta chains from one sample, sequenced in a study of regulatory T cells in long-lasting Graves disease. Library construction for TCR beta used iRepertoire HTBI primers and Arm-PCR of CDR3 regions. TCRdb used MiXCR to reprocess the multiplex PCR reads, holding one entry per CDR3 protein. This table holds approximately 500,000 distinct CDR3 sequences, approximately 21% found once. Noted time point: persistent/refractory GD, antithyroid drugs over 5 years with positive TRAb. PBMC RNA served as the TCR library source. The source was peripheral blood mononuclear cells (PBMCs), collected when the disease was refractory, from a patient treated with antithyroid drugs. The receptors stem from a female donor with Graves disease.

The sample holds a few counts of this clonotype. The chain has TRBV5-5 and TRBJ2-5, with 12 positions matching TRBD1. V lost 4 bases, J lost 7 bases, and 8 bases stayed unmatched. The germline CDR1 and CDR2 sequences are SGHKS and YYEKEE (reference sequence). CDR3 length: 15 residues. The CDR3 DNA reads as TGTGCCAGCAGCAACGGGACAGGGGGCGAGGGGACCCAGTACTTC. It codes for CASSNGTGGEGTQYF.

The sample holds a few counts of this clonotype. V is TRBV6-1 and J is TRBJ2-5; 7 bases are a match to TRBD1. This CDR3 spans 14 amino acids. Germline lookup yields CDR1 MNHNS and CDR2 SASEGT. V lost 6 bases, J lost 5 bases, and 9 bases stayed unmatched. Here the CDR3 reads CASRATGRRETQYF. CDR3 nucleotides: TGTGCCAGCAGGGCGACAGGGAGAAGGGAGACCCAGTACTTC.

CDR3 DNA sequence: TGTGCCAGCAGCGACCCGAAGACCGGGACTAGCGGGGGGGCAGCTCAAGAGACCCAGTACTTC. This translates into CASSDPKTGTSGGAAQETQYF. The chain uses TRBV9 and TRBJ2-5; 16 bases are shared with TRBD2. The CDR3 is made up of 21 amino acids. Per the germline V gene, CDR1 is SGDLS and CDR2 is YYNGEE. The V segment lost 3 bases and the J segment 2 bases; nucleotides outside the gene matches: 16. Drawing the rest from reference TRBV9 and TRBJ2-5, the complete variable domain is DSGVTQTPKHLITATGQRVTLRCSPRSGDLSVYWYQQSLDQGLQFLIQYYNGEERAKGNILERFSAQQFPDLHSELNLSSLELGDSALYFCASSDPKTGTSGGAAQETQYFGPGTRLLVL.

V usage is TRBV20-1 and J usage is TRBJ2-7, with TRBD2 matching 14 bases. The CDR3 totals 18 residues. The germline gives CDR1 DFQATT, CDR2 SNEGSKA (reference sequence). Trimming took 0 bases from V and 1 from J; bases not matched to a gene: 8. DNA of the CDR3: TGCAGTGCTAGAGACTGGACTAGCGGGGGGTATCTTTCCTACGAGCAGTACTTC. It specifies CSARDWTSGGYLSYEQYF.

The chain recombines TRBV19 with TRBJ2-1; 10 bases agree with TRBD2. V lost 5 bases and J lost 4; bases outside the gene matches: 14. The length of the CDR3 is 18 residues. The germline V gene encodes CDR1 LNHDA and CDR2 SQIVND (reference sequence). The CDR3 sequence is CASSASYLLAGVYNEQFF. The CDR3 bases are TGTGCCAGTAGTGCCTCCTACCTCCTAGCGGGAGTTTACAATGAGCAGTTCTTC.